One sample yielded the 17 T cell receptor beta chains listed below, sequenced in a study of a mutant IDH1 vaccine in newly diagnosed glioma. Noted time point: week 35, safety follow-up. Every single dose of the vaccine, 300 ug of mutant IDH1 20-mer peptide, came with topical imiquimod. Their target antigens are unknown. The assay was immunoSEQ multiplex PCR, and TCRdb's table has in-frame clones only and misses some. This table has about 69,000 clones, 85% to 90% appearing once. The sequencing here drew on PBMCs, taken from a glioma patient whose treatment included an IDH1 peptide vaccine. These receptors all come from a man aged 25 to 40 with glioma.

The chain is built from TRBV2 and TRBJ1-2; 7 bases match TRBD1. J gave up 6 bases and V 3 bases, and 10 bases lay outside the gene matches. CDR3 length: 15 residues. Germline assignment: CDR1 SNHLY and CDR2 FYNNEI. CDR3 sequence (DNA): TGTGCCAGCAGTGACCTGACAGGGTCTATACATGGCTACACCTTC. Its translation is CASSDLTGSIHGYTF.

The rearrangement joins TRBV15 to TRBJ2-7; weak D call: TRBD1 (6 bases). The CDR3 contains 15 residues. V shed 0 bases and J shed 4 bases, with 13 bases lying between them. Germline V gene sequence: CDR1 LNHNV, CDR2 YYDKDF (reference sequence). The DNA of the CDR3 is TGTGCCACCAGCAGAGACAGGGGTAATTCGTACGAGCAGTACTTC. It codes for CATSRDRGNSYEQYF.

The chain joins TRBV2 to TRBJ2-4, with TRBD1 identical over 7 bases. V was clipped by 7 bases and J by 8 bases; unmatched bases: 17. Germline CDR1 and CDR2: SNHLY and FYNNEI. CDR3 length equals 16 residues. CDR3 protein: CASIGNRGAESYIQYF. In nucleotides, the CDR3 is TGTGCCAGCATAGGGAACAGGGGCGCTGAGTCGTACATTCAGTACTTC.

The J gene is TRBJ1-5, the V gene TRBV6-6; D not resolved. The V end was cut by 5 bases, the J end by 0 bases, with 11 bases between. This CDR3 comprises 15 residues. CDR1 MNHNY and CDR2 SVGAGI come from the germline V gene (reference sequence). The CDR3 bases are TGTGCCAGCAGTCGTAGTAGCCATAGCAATCAGCCCCAGCATTTT. It codes for CASSRSSHSNQPQHF.

The V gene is TRBV23-1, the J gene TRBJ1-4; no clear D gene. TRBV23-1 is an open reading frame, and its role is uncertain. This CDR3 has 16 residues. The germline V and J ends were trimmed by 3 bases and 5 bases, with 16 bases remaining between them. The CDR3 spells CASSHLGPQANEKLFF. The CDR3 DNA reads as TGCGCCAGCAGTCACCTAGGGCCTCAGGCCAATGAAAAACTGTTTTTT.

In this sample, this clone turned up once. V is TRBV19 and J is TRBJ1-1, with D possibly TRBD1 on 6 matching bases. The germline V gene encodes CDR1 LNHDA and CDR2 SQIVND (reference sequence). Trimming took 6 bases from V and 8 from J, leaving 16 bases between them. The CDR3 spans 13 residues. CDR3 region: CASSGGHPNEAFF. CDR3 bases: TGTGCCAGTAGCGGGGGACATCCGAACGAAGCTTTCTTT.

The CDR3 bases are TGTGCCAGCAGCAGTGGGACCGCGGGAGGTTCACCCCTCCACTTT. It specifies CASSSGTAGGSPLHF. The rearrangement links TRBV6-5 to TRBJ1-6, with D possibly matching TRBD1 (5 bases). The V and J ends lost 6 bases and 9 bases respectively, with 18 bases between them. CDR3 size: 15 residues. The germline V gene encodes CDR1 MNHEY and CDR2 SVGAGI.

The rearrangement joins TRBV27 to TRBJ2-3; D is uncertain. The CDR3 is made up of 12 amino acids. V was shortened by 4 bases and J by 4 bases, with 6 bases between the two germline ends. In germline, CDR1 is MNHEY, CDR2 SMNVEV (reference sequence). Here the CDR3 DNA reads TGTGCCAGCAGTTATCCCCCAGATACGCAGTATTTT. Protein: CASSYPPDTQYF.

This chain links TRBV28 with TRBJ2-7, with 8 bases matching TRBD1. There are 16 residues in the CDR3. With V trimmed by 5 bases and J by 3 bases, 12 bases remained unmatched. Germline CDR1 is MDHEN and CDR2 is SYDVKM. The CDR3: CASSLPRTGIGYEQYF. The DNA for the CDR3 is TGTGCCAGCAGTCTGCCCCGGACAGGGATCGGCTACGAGCAGTACTTC.

This chain connects TRBV29-1 to TRBJ1-2, with D unclear. The germline CDR1 and CDR2 sequences are SQVTM and ANQGSEA. The CDR3 covers 10 residues. V was pared by 0 bases and J by 8 bases, with 4 bases between. CDR3 in DNA: TGCAGCGTTGAAGATCTGGGCTACACCTTC. This sequence encodes CSVEDLGYTF.

This clone is a singleton in its sample. This chain joins TRBV2 and TRBJ2-7; D is unresolved. V lost 10 bases and J lost 5, with 9 bases in between. The CDR3 sequence is 10 residues long. Germline V gene sequence: CDR1 SNHLY, CDR2 FYNNEI. The CDR3 sequence: CATTAHEQYF. DNA of the CDR3: TGTGCCACCACCGCCCACGAGCAGTACTTC.

The V call is TRBV19, the J call TRBJ1-4; 10 positions agree with TRBD1. The V segment lost 10 bases and the J segment 6 bases; nucleotides outside the gene matches: 8. The CDR3 runs 14 residues. Looked up from germline, CDR1 is LNHDA and CDR2 is SQIVND (reference sequence). The CDR3 is CATSTGTGDEKLFF. The CDR3 DNA reads as TGTGCCACCTCAACCGGGACAGGGGATGAAAAACTGTTTTTT.

The chain carries TRBV6-1 and TRBJ1-4, with 10 bases that match TRBD1. The V gene end was trimmed by 4 bases and the J gene end by 8 bases; junction bases not matched to a gene: 4. Germline V CDR1 and CDR2: MNHNS, SASEGT. The CDR3 is 14 residues long. In nucleotides, the CDR3 is TGTGCCAGCAGTGTGGGACAGGGGCGAGAAAAACTGTTTTTT. Translation gives CASSVGQGREKLFF.

The chain has TRBV6-4 and TRBJ2-1; 8 nucleotides line up with TRBD2. The J segment lost 7 bases and the V segment lost 6 bases, leaving 8 bases of the junction unmatched. CDR1 and CDR2 from the germline V gene are MRHNA and SNTAGT. This CDR3 spans 14 amino acids. The CDR3 region is CASSKAGEANEQFF. The CDR3 DNA reads as TGTGCCAGCAGCAAAGCGGGAGAAGCAAATGAGCAGTTCTTC.

This sequence joins TRBV2 and TRBJ1-4, with 7 bases lining up with TRBD1. V dropped 6 bases and J dropped 6; count of bases not matched to a gene: 13. Germline loops: CDR1 SNHLY, CDR2 FYNNEI. CDR3 length: 16 residues. CDR3: CASRRSPTGEDEKLFF. The CDR3 DNA follows: TGTGCCAGCAGAAGAAGTCCCACAGGGGAGGATGAAAAACTGTTTTTT.

The rearrangement uses TRBV12-5 and TRBJ1-4, with D possibly being TRBD1 (5 bases). V lost 11 bases and J lost 6, with 22 bases in between. Germline CDR1 reads LGHNT; CDR2 reads FRNRAP. There are 15 residues in the CDR3. CDR3 bases: TGTGCTGGGGGGATGGGGGTCGGAGAGGATGAAAAACTGTTTTTT. Protein: CAGGMGVGEDEKLFF.

CDR3 coding DNA: TGTGCCAGCAGCTTCGACTTAATTGGAGGTCAGCCCCAGCATTTT. Encoded protein: CASSFDLIGGQPQHF. This sequence joins TRBV6-6 and TRBJ1-5; no clear D gene. The CDR3 runs 15 residues. Trimming pared 6 bases from V and 6 bases from J, leaving 18 bases between. Germline CDR1 and CDR2: MNHNY and SVGAGI (reference sequence).